This entry describes one T cell receptor beta chain. The data were taken from a study of blood T cells in healthy people across ages. Alongside a J-beta primer mix, a sample-barcoded 5' primer served in a second PCR lasting roughly 6 to 12 cycles. Using its own MiXCR run on the 5' RACE reads, TCRdb lists one record per CDR3 protein. The sample lists about 1.6 million distinct CDR3 sequences; approximately 32% were seen once. Germline trimming cut 7 bases from V and 4 bases from J; bases unmatched to any gene: 10. CDR3 length equals 14 residues. Germline V gene data show CDR1 as DFQATT and CDR2 as SNEGSKA (reference sequence).

The sequenced material came from blood. The sequence was collected from a woman aged 25 to 45 in good health. This chain joins TRBV20-1 and TRBJ2-1, with 7 bases identical to TRBD2. This CDR3 reads CSVPPGLRYNEQFF. CDR3 sequence (DNA): TGCAGTGTCCCCCCGGGACTACGATACAATGAGCAGTTCTTC.